This T cell receptor (beta chain) was retrieved from a study of blood T cell repertoires in COVID-19. Turning to the study itself: The United States, Italy and Spain provided the acute and convalescent COVID-19 samples. T cells, B-cell-depleted T cells, or PBMCs supplied cDNA or gDNA.

As handled by the study authors: How many nucleated cells were present was estimated from reference gene primer amplification. Profiled with immunoSEQ multiplex PCR; TCRdb holds only in-frame clones, not every one. That table is the source of V, J and clone size, and D and trimming were worked out from the DNA. The table shows 260,000 or so clones, with around 82% occurring only once. The sequenced sample consisted of peripheral blood. The origin of this receptor is a human donor in a cohort sampled during active COVID-19.

CDR3 bases: TGTGCCAGCACCAGAGTACCAGATACGCAGTATTTT. Its translation is CASTRVPDTQYF. V usage is TRBV7-9 and J usage is TRBJ2-3; D is unclear. The germline V and J ends were trimmed by 7 bases and 4 bases, with 9 bases remaining between them. CDR1 SEHNR and CDR2 FQNEAQ come from the germline V gene (reference sequence). This CDR3 is 12 amino acids long. Based on the CDR3 plus reference TRBV7-9 and TRBJ2-3, the full variable domain is DTGVSQNPRHKITKRGQNVTFRCDPISEHNRLYWYRQTLGQGPEFLTYFQNEAQLEKSRLLSDRFSAERPKGSFSTLEIQRTEQGDSAMYLCASTRVPDTQYFGPGTRLTVL.